The 2 T cell receptor beta chains below all came from one sample that was sequenced in a study of cytomegalovirus exposure and HLA in healthy donors. Primers for the PCR totalled 60 Vbeta and 13 Jbeta. TCRdb's copy holds only in-frame clones and misses some; the assay was immunoSEQ multiplex PCR. Of 150,000 to 200,000 clones listed, around 78% were seen once; the top ten hold around an eighth. The sequenced material came from PBMCs. The receptors derive from a woman aged 30 to 39 in good health and CMV-seropositive.

V and J are TRBV4-3 and TRBJ2-5, with TRBD1 matching over 7 bases. This CDR3 comprises 17 residues. Germline-derived CDR1 and CDR2 are LGHNA and YSLEER. J was trimmed by 2 bases and V by 0 bases; bases with no gene match: 9. CDR3 in DNA: TGCGCCAGCAGCCAAGATCGGGCAAGGGGGCGACAAGAGACCCAGTACTTC. This codes for CASSQDRARGRQETQYF.

The gene calls are TRBV19 and TRBJ1-4; D is unresolved. Germline CDR1 reads LNHDA; CDR2 reads SQIVND (reference sequence). The CDR3 length is 14 residues. V lost 4 bases to trimming and J lost 5 bases, with 11 bases between them. This chain's CDR3 is CASSNVLQNEKLFF. In nucleotides, the CDR3 is TGTGCCAGTAGTAACGTTTTACAAAATGAAAAACTGTTTTTT.